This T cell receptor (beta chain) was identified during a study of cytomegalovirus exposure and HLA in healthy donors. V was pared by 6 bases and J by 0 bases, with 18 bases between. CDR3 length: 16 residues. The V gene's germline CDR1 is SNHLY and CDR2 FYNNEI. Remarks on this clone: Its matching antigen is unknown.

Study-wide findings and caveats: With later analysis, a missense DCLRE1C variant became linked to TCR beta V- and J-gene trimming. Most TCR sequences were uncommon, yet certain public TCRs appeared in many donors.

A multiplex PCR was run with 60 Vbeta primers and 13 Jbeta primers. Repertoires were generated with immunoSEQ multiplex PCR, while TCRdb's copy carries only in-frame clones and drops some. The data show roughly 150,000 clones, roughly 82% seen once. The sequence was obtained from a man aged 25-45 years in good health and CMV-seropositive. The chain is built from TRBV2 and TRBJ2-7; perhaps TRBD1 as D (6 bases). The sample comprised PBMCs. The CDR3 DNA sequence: TGTGCCAGCAGCGAGCCAACAGGGCAAGACTCCTACGAGCAGTACTTC. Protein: CASSEPTGQDSYEQYF.